Listed here are 6 T cell receptor beta chains from one sample, sequenced in a study of OX40 agonist ivuxolimab in advanced cancers. The repertoire was sequenced with immunoSEQ multiplex PCR; TCRdb's copy has only in-frame clones and lacks some. Among about 100,000 clones, roughly 90% were seen once, and the ten largest hold around 0.58%. The sequencing here drew on CD4+ or CD8+ T cells sorted from blood, taken in a trial of the OX40 agonist ivuxolimab. These receptors all come from an adult with an advanced solid tumor such as melanoma, head and neck, liver or kidney cancer.

The J gene is TRBJ2-7, the V gene TRBV5-5, with TRBD2 as a possible D gene (6 bases). This CDR3 comprises 15 residues. Germline V gene data show CDR1 as SGHKS and CDR2 as YYEKEE (reference sequence). The germline V and J ends were trimmed by 5 bases and 0 bases, with 15 bases remaining between them. As DNA, the CDR3 is TGTGCCAGCAGATGGGGTCCTAGCGACTCCTACGAGCAGTACTTC. Its protein product is CASRWGPSDSYEQYF.

V usage is TRBV5-5 and J usage is TRBJ2-5; no firm D call. Germline V gene sequence: CDR1 SGHKS, CDR2 YYEKEE (reference sequence). V was shortened by 2 bases and J by 2 bases, with 7 bases between the two germline ends. This CDR3 has 13 residues. CDR3 sequence: CASSFPAQETQYF. The CDR3 coding sequence is TGTGCCAGCAGCTTTCCAGCTCAAGAGACCCAGTACTTC.

The V gene is TRBV10-3, the J gene TRBJ2-1; 8 bases fit TRBD1. Germline assignment: CDR1 ENHRY and CDR2 SYGVKD. This CDR3 comprises 15 residues. The J segment lost 7 bases and the V segment lost 5 bases, leaving 10 bases of the junction unmatched. The CDR3 bases are TGTGCCATCAGTTGGACAGGGACATATGTGAATGAGCAGTTCTTC. Protein sequence: CAISWTGTYVNEQFF.

The rearrangement joins TRBV5-1 to TRBJ2-5; D may be TRBD1 (5 bases). Per the germline V gene, CDR1 is SGHRS and CDR2 is YFSETQ. Trimming shortened V by 4 bases and J by 2 bases, and 12 bases separated the two germline ends. The CDR3 contains 14 residues. The CDR3 coding sequence is TGCGCCAGCAGCCCGCAGGGTGGGCAAGAGACCCAGTACTTC. Amino acids: CASSPQGGQETQYF.

This chain links TRBV11-2 with TRBJ2-7, with 8 bases fitting TRBD2. Trimming removed 2 bases from V and 6 bases from J; junction bases left unmatched: 9. The CDR3 extends over 15 amino acids. Germline CDR1 is SGHAT and CDR2 is FQNNGV. The CDR3 here is CASSLMAGGPLEQYF. CDR3 bases: TGTGCCAGCAGCTTAATGGCGGGAGGCCCACTCGAGCAGTACTTC.

J is TRBJ1-5 and V is TRBV19; D is unclear. This CDR3 region has 13 residues. V dropped 5 bases and J dropped 1 base, with 6 bases sitting between them. Germline V gene lookup returns CDR1 LNHDA and CDR2 SQIVND (reference sequence). The CDR3 nucleotides read TGTGCCAGTAGTGTACAGAGCAATCAGCCCCAGCATTTT. It is translated as CASSVQSNQPQHF.